The 17 T cell receptor beta chains below all came from one sample that was sequenced in a study of blood T cell repertoires in COVID-19. Only in-frame clones appear in the TCRdb table, and some are missing; sequencing was by immunoSEQ multiplex PCR. The sample holds 30,000 to 45,000 clones, about nine tenths seen once. The sequenced sample was peripheral blood. The receptors here all came from a human donor in a cohort sampled during active COVID-19.

This clone was counted only a few times. The V and J genes are TRBV19 and TRBJ1-5; D ambiguous. The CDR3 has 13 amino acids. V was shortened by 7 bases and J by 4 bases, with 11 bases between the two germline ends. Germline V gene lookup returns CDR1 LNHDA and CDR2 SQIVND (reference sequence). The CDR3 DNA reads TGTGCCAGTACCCCCCGGTCGAATCAGCCCCAGCATTTT. Protein product: CASTPRSNQPQHF.

This chain links TRBV19 with TRBJ2-7; maybe TRBD2 (6 bases). The germline V gene encodes CDR1 LNHDA and CDR2 SQIVND (reference sequence). The CDR3 extends over 14 amino acids. The V end lost 6 bases, the J end lost 0 bases, and 12 bases lay between the germline ends. CDR3 amino acids: CASRERASSYEQYF. The CDR3 DNA reads TGTGCCAGTAGGGAGCGGGCCAGCTCCTACGAGCAGTACTTC.

The rearrangement joins TRBV3-1 (or the pseudogene TRBV3-2) to TRBJ1-3, with TRBD1 identical over 7 bases. This CDR3 has 15 amino acids. V shed 4 bases and J 2 bases; nucleotides not matched to a gene: 5. Germline-derived CDR1 and CDR2 are LGHDT and YNNKEL (reference sequence). The CDR3 bases are TGTGCCAGCAGCCCAGACAGGGCCGCTGGAAACACCATATATTTT. Protein product: CASSPDRAAGNTIYF.

The J gene is TRBJ2-5, the V gene TRBV11-2, with a tentative D call TRBD2 (6 bases). CDR1 is SGHAT, CDR2 FQNNGV, per germline. This CDR3 is 15 amino acids long. Trimming took off 5 bases at V and 5 bases at J, with 18 bases between the two ends. CDR3 nucleotide sequence: TGTGCCAGCAGCCCCGGGCTACGGGAGCCGGAGACCCAGTACTTC. This sequence encodes CASSPGLREPETQYF.

The chain joins TRBV14 to TRBJ2-7; 9 nucleotides line up with TRBD1. Germline lookup yields CDR1 SGHDN and CDR2 FVKESK. The ends lost 3 bases at V and 6 bases at J; junction bases unmatched: 3. The CDR3 totals 13 residues. The CDR3 nucleotides read TGTGCCAGCAGCCAGGGACAGGGTCCCGAGCAGTACTTC. Its translation is CASSQGQGPEQYF.

The chain recombines TRBV5-4 with TRBJ2-1; 9 bases match TRBD1. The J segment lost 6 bases and the V segment lost 5 bases, leaving 3 bases of the junction unmatched. CDR1 is SGHNT, CDR2 YYREEE, per germline (reference sequence). CDR3 length equals 13 residues. DNA of the CDR3: TGTGCCAGCAGGCGACAGGGGGTCAATGAGCAGTTCTTC. It specifies CASRRQGVNEQFF.

This chain joins TRBV4-1 and TRBJ1-2; D gene uncertain. Looked up from germline, CDR1 is MGHRA and CDR2 is YSYEKL. CDR3 size: 12 residues. V was pared by 0 bases and J by 6 bases, with 5 bases between. The CDR3 nucleotides are TGCGCCAGCAGCCAAGATTACAATGGCTACACCTTC. Translated: CASSQDYNGYTF.

The CDR3 here is CASSPTRRVEAFF. The CDR3, as DNA: TGTGCCAGCAGCCCAACTCGCAGGGTTGAAGCTTTCTTT. The rearrangement uses TRBV7-2 and TRBJ1-1; possible D gene TRBD1, 5 bases. V was trimmed by 5 bases and J by 7 bases, leaving 14 bases between them. Germline assignment: CDR1 SGHTA and CDR2 FQGNSA. The CDR3 is 13 residues long.

CDR3 nucleotide sequence: TGTGCCAGCAGTGTGGCTTTATGGCCCCAGCATTTT. Encoded protein: CASSVALWPQHF. V gene TRBV2 combines with J gene TRBJ1-5; D gene ambiguous. This CDR3 has 12 residues. V gave up 4 bases and J gave up 9 bases, with 10 bases separating them. The V gene's germline CDR1 is SNHLY and CDR2 FYNNEI. The full variable domain, completed using reference TRBV2 and TRBJ1-5, is EPEVTQTPSHQVTQMGQEVILRCVPISNHLYFYWYRQILGQKVEFLVSFYNNEISEKSEIFDDQFSVERPDGSNFTLKIRSTKLEDSAMYFCASSVALWPQHFGDGTRLSIL.

The chain recombines TRBV19 with TRBJ1-4; the match to TRBD1 covers 9 bases. The V gene end was trimmed by 4 bases and the J gene end by 6 bases; junction bases not matched to a gene: 6. The CDR3 runs 15 residues. Germline CDR1 and CDR2: LNHDA and SQIVND (reference sequence). This chain's CDR3 is CASSNPGQGDEKLFF. The DNA of the CDR3 is TGTGCCAGTAGTAACCCGGGACAGGGAGATGAAAAACTGTTTTTT.

The chain is built from TRBV11-2 and TRBJ2-3; D gene unclear. V was shortened by 5 bases and J by 6 bases, with 6 bases between the two germline ends. Germline CDR1 SGHAT, CDR2 FQNNGV. This CDR3 comprises 11 residues. Here the CDR3 DNA reads TGTGCCAGCAGCCCGAGGGATACGCAGTATTTT. Translation: CASSPRDTQYF. Combining the CDR3 with reference TRBV11-2 and TRBJ2-3 gives the whole variable domain EAGVAQSPRYKIIEKRQSVAFWCNPISGHATLYWYQQILGQGPKLLIQFQNNGVVDDSQLPKDRFSAERLKGVDSTLKIQPAKLEDSAVYLCASSPRDTQYFGPGTRLTVL.

The J gene is TRBJ1-1, the V gene TRBV2; D unresolved. This CDR3 spans 14 amino acids. V shed 2 bases and J shed 4 bases, with 11 bases lying between them. The germline CDR1 and CDR2 sequences are SNHLY and FYNNEI. Here the CDR3 DNA reads TGTGCCAGCAGTGAATACGGGGAGGTCACTGAAGCTTTCTTT. Its translation: CASSEYGEVTEAFF.

The rearrangement joins TRBV10-3 to TRBJ1-1; D is ambiguous. Germline CDR1 ENHRY, CDR2 SYGVKD. Trimming left V 6 bases short and J 0 bases short, with 14 bases between. This CDR3 spans 15 amino acids. The CDR3 DNA reads as TGTGCCATCAGCTTCTCGGGCGGGCTGAACACTGAAGCTTTCTTT. It is translated as CAISFSGGLNTEAFF.

As DNA, the CDR3 is TGTGCCAGCAGCCCCACTAGGACTGAAGCTTTCTTT. Protein product: CASSPTRTEAFF. V and J are TRBV14 and TRBJ1-1; unclear D gene. Germline V gene data show CDR1 as SGHDN and CDR2 as FVKESK. The V end was cut by 4 bases, the J end by 5 bases, with 8 bases between. The CDR3 loop spans 12 amino acids.

This chain links TRBV25-1 with TRBJ2-7, with TRBD2 identical over 10 bases. CDR1 is MGHDK, CDR2 SYGVNS, per germline. This CDR3 is built from 18 residues. With 4 bases clipped from V and 2 bases from J, the junction kept 14 bases outside the gene matches. The CDR3 here is CASSGGLAGDLVTYEQYF. CDR3 nucleotide sequence: TGTGCCAGCAGTGGAGGGCTAGCGGGAGACTTAGTGACCTACGAGCAGTACTTC.

This clone showed up just once. J is TRBJ2-5 and V is TRBV5-4; possibly TRBD1 for D (6 bases). The CDR3 covers 14 residues. Germline CDR1 reads SGHNT; CDR2 reads YYREEE (reference sequence). Deletions cut 1 base from V and 2 bases from J, with 9 bases between. The CDR3 sequence is CASSLLTGQETQYF. The CDR3 bases are TGTGCCAGCAGCTTGTTAACAGGGCAAGAGACCCAGTACTTC.

V gene TRBV24-1 combines with J gene TRBJ2-3, with a weak D call TRBD1 (6 bases). The CDR3 has 13 amino acids. Looked up from germline, CDR1 is KGHDR and CDR2 is SFDVKD. V was clipped by 10 bases and J by 1 base, with 11 bases between them. CDR3 nucleotide sequence: TGTGCCACAAAGGGGGAGCGCACAGATACGCAGTATTTT. Translated, it gives CATKGERTDTQYF.